The clone carrying this TCR beta chain was detected ten times or more. Its antigen is unidentified. Specified time point: persistent/refractory GD, antithyroid drugs over 5 years with positive TRAb. RNA from PBMCs was the source of the TCR library. This entry belongs to a study of regulatory T cells in long-lasting Graves disease. In the study overall: A definition of persistent Graves' disease required over 5 years of antithyroid drugs plus positive TSH receptor antibodies. Regarding the study as a whole: The TCR repertoire of persistent Graves' patients was less diverse than that of newly diagnosed ones. Among samples with persistent disease, TRBV28, TRBJ1-2 and TRBJ2-5 were favored. New patients shared 950 to 1,000 public clonotypes, fewer than the approximately 2,500 shared by persistent patients.

In building TCR beta libraries, iRepertoire HTBI primers were used together with Arm-PCR of CDR3 regions. One entry per CDR3 protein results from TCRdb running MiXCR on the multiplex PCR reads. This sample has about 430,000 distinct CDR3 sequences, with around 20% found just once. The CDR3 totals 13 residues. Germline V gene data show CDR1 as MNHEY and CDR2 as SMNVEV (reference sequence). V lost 5 bases and J 5 bases, leaving 12 bases between the germline ends. The sequence was obtained from a female donor with Graves disease. Sequencing used peripheral blood mononuclear cells (PBMCs), obtained when the disease was refractory, from a patient treated with antithyroid drugs. The chain is built from TRBV27 and TRBJ1-2; no definite D call. In DNA form, the CDR3 reads TGTGCCAGCAGTACTGGAATAGGGTATGGCTACACCTTC. It translates to CASSTGIGYGYTF.